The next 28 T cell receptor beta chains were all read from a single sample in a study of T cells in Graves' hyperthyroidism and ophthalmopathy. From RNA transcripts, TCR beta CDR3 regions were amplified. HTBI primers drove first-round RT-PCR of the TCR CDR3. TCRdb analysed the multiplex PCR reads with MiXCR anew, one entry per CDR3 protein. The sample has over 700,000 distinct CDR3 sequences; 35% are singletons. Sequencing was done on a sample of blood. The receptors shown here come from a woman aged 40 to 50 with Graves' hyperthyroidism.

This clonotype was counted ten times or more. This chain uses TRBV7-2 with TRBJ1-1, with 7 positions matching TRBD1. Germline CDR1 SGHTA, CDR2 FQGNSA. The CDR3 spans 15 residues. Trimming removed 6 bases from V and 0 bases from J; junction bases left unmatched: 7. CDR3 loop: CASRRWTGLNTEAFF. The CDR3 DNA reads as TGTGCCAGCAGACGATGGACAGGACTGAACACTGAAGCTTTCTTT.

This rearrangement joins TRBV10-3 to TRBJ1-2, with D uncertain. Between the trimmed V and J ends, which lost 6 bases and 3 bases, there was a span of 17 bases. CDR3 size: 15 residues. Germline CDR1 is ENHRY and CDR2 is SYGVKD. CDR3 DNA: TGTGCCATCAGAGATTTTCCGGGTTTCGACTATGGCTACACCTTC. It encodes CAIRDFPGFDYGYTF.

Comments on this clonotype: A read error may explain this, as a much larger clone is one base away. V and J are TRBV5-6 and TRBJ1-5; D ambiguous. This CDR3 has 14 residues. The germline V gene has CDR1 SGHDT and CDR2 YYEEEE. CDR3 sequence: CVSSLDGNNQPQHF. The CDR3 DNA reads TGTGTCAGCAGCTTGGATGGGAACAATCAGCCCCAGCATTTT.

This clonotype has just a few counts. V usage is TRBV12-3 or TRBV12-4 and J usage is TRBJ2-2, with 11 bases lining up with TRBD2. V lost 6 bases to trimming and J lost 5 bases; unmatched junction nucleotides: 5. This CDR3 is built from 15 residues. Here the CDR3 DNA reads TGTGCCAGCAGCCCCACTAGCGGGAGAACCGGGGAGCTGTTTTTT. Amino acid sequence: CASSPTSGRTGELFF.

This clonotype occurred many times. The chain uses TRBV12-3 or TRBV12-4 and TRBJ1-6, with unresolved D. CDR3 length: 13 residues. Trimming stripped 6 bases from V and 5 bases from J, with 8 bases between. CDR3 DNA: TGTGCCAGCAGCCCCGGTAATAATTCACCCCTCCACTTT. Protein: CASSPGNNSPLHF.

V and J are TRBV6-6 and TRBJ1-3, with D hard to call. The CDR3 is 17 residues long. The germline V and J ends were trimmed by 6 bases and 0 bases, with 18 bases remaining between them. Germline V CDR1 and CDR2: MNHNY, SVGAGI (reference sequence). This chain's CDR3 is CASRRPGTLNSGNTIYF. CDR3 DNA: TGTGCCAGCAGAAGGCCGGGAACACTTAACTCTGGAAACACCATATATTTT.

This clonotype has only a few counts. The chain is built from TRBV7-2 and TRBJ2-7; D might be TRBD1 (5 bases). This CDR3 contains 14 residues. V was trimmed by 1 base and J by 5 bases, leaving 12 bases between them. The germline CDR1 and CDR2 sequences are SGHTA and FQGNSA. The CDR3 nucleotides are TGTGCCAGCAGCTTAGTTTCAGGGTTGGACGAGCAGTACTTC. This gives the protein CASSLVSGLDEQYF.

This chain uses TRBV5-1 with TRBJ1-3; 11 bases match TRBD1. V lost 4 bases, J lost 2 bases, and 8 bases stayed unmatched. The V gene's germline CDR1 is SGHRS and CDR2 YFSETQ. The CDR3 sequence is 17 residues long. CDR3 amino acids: CASSLGTGGFAGNTIYF. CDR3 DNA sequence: TGCGCCAGCAGCCTGGGGACAGGGGGATTTGCTGGAAACACCATATATTTT. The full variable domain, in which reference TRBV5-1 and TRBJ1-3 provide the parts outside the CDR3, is KAGVTQTPRYLIKTRGQQVTLSCSPISGHRSVSWYQQTPGQGLQFLFEYFSETQRNKGNFPGRFSGRQFSNSRSEMNVSTLELGDSALYLCASSLGTGGFAGNTIYFGEGSWLTVV.

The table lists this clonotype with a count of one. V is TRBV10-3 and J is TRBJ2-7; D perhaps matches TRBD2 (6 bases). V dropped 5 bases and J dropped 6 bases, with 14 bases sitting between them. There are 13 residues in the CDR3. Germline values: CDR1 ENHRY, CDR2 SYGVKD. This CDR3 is CAISKPTSAEQYF. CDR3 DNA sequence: TGTGCCATCAGTAAGCCGACTAGTGCCGAGCAGTACTTC.

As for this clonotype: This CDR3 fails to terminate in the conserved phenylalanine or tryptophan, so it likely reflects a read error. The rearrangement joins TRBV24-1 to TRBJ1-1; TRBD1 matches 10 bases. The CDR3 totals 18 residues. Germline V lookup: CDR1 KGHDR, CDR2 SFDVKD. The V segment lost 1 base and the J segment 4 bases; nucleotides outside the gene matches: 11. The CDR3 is CATSDFFHRRTGGTEAFL. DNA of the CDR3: TGTGCCACCAGTGATTTCTTCCACCGAAGGACAGGGGGCACTGAAGCTTTCCTT.

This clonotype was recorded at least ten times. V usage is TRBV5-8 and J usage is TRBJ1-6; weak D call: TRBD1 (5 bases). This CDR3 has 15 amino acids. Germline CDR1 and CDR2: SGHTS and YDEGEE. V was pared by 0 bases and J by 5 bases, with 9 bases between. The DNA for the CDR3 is TGTGCCAGCAGCTTGGGCCAGGGCGATAATTCACCCCTCCACTTT. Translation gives CASSLGQGDNSPLHF.

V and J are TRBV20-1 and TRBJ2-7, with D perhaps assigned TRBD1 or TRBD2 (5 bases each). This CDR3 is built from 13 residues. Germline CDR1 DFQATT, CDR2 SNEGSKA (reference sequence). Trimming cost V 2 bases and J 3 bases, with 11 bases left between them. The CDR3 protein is CSARPGTFYEQYF. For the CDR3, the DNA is TGCAGTGCTAGACCCGGGACGTTCTACGAGCAGTACTTC.

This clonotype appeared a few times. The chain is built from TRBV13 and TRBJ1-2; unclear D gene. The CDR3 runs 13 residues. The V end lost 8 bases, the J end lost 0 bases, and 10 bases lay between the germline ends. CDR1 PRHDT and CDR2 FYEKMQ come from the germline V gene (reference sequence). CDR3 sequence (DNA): TGTGCCAGCGGGAAGCAATCTAACTATGGCTACACCTTC. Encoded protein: CASGKQSNYGYTF.

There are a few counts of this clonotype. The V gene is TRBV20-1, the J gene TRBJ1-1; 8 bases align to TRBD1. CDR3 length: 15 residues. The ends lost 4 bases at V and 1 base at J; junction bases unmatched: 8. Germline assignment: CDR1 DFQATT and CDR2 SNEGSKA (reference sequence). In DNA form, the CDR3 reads TGCAGTGCTACCCACCGGACAGGGCCGAACACTGAAGCTTTCTTT. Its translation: CSATHRTGPNTEAFF.

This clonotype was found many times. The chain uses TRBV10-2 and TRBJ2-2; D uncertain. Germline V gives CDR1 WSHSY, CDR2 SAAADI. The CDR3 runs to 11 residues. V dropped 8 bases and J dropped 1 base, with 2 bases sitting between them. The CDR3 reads CASENTGELFF. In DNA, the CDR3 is TGCGCCAGCGAGAACACCGGGGAGCTGTTTTTT.

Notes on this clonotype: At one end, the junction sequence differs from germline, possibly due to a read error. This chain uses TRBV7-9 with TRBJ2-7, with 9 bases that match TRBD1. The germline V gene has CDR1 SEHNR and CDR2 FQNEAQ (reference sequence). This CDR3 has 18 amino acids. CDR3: CASSQALRTGAMRYEQYF. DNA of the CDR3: TGCGCCAGCAGCCAAGCCCTCCGGACAGGGGCTATGCGCTACGAGCAGTACTTC.

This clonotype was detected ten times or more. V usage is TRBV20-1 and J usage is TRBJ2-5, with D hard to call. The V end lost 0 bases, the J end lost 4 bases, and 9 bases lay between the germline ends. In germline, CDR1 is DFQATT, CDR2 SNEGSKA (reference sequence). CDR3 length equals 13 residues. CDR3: CSAREVQAETQYF. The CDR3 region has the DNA TGCAGTGCTAGAGAGGTCCAGGCAGAGACCCAGTACTTC.

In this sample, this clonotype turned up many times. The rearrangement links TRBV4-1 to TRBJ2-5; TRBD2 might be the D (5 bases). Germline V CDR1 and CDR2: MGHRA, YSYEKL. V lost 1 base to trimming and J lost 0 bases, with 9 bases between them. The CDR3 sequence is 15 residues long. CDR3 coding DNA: TGCGCCAGCAGCCAAGGTTCGGGGTACCAAGAGACCCAGTACTTC. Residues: CASSQGSGYQETQYF.

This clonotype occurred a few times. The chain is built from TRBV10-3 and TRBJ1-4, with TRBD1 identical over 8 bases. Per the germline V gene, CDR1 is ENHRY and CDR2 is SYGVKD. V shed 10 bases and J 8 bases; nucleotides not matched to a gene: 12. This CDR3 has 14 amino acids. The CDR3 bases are TGTGCCACCAATGGACAGGGTCAAGACGAAAAACTGTTTTTT. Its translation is CATNGQGQDEKLFF.

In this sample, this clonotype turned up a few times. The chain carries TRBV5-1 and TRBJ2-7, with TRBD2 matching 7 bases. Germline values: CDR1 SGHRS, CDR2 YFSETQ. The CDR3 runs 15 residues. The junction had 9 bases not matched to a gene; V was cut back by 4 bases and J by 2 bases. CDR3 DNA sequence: TGCGCCAGCAGCGAGACACTAGCGCGGACCTACGAGCAGTACTTC. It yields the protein CASSETLARTYEQYF. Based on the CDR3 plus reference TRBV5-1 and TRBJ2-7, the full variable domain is KAGVTQTPRYLIKTRGQQVTLSCSPISGHRSVSWYQQTPGQGLQFLFEYFSETQRNKGNFPGRFSGRQFSNSRSEMNVSTLELGDSALYLCASSETLARTYEQYFGPGTRLTVT.

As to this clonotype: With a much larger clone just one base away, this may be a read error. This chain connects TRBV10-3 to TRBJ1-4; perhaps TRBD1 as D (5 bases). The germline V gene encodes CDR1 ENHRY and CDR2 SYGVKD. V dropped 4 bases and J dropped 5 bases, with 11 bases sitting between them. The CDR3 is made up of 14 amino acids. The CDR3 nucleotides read TGTGCCATCAGTGGTCCGGGGGGAAATGAAAAACTGTTTTTT. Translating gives CAISGPGGNEKLFF.

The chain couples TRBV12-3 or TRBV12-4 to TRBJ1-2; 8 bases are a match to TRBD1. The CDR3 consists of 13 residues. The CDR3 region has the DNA TGTGCTAGGTCTCCAGGGGGCGATTGGGGCTACACCTTC. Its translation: CARSPGGDWGYTF.

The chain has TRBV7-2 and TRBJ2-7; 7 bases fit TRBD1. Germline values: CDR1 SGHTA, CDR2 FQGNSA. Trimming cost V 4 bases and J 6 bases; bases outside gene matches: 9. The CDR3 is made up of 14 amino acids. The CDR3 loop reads CASSSSRGRAEQYF. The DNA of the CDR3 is TGTGCCAGCAGCTCTTCTAGGGGGCGCGCCGAGCAGTACTTC.

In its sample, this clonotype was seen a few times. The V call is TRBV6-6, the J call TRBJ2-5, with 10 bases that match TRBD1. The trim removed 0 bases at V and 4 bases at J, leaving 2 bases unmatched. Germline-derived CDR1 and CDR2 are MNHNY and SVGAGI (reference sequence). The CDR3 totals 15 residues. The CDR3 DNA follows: TGTGCCAGCAGTTACTCCCGGGACAGGGGAGAGACCCAGTACTTC. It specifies CASSYSRDRGETQYF.

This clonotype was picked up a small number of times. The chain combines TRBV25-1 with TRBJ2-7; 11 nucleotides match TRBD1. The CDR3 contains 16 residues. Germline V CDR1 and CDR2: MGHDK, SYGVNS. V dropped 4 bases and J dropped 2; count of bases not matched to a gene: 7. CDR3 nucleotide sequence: TGTGCCAGCAGTGTAGCCGGGACAGGGGGAACCTACGAGCAGTACTTC. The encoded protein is CASSVAGTGGTYEQYF.

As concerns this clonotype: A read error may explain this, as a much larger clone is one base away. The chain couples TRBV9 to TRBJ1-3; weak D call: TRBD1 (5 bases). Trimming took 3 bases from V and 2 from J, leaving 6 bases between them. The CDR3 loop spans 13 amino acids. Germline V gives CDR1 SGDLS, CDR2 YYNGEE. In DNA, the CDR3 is TGTGCCAGCAGCGGGACACCTGGAAACACCATATATTTT. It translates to CASSGTPGNTIYF.

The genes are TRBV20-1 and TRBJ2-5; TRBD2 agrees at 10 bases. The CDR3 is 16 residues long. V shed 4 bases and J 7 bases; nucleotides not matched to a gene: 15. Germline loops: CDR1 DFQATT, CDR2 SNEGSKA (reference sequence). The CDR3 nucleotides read TGCAGTGCTATGGGGCTAGCGGGGGTAGCTAAATTGACCCAGTACTTC. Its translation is CSAMGLAGVAKLTQYF.

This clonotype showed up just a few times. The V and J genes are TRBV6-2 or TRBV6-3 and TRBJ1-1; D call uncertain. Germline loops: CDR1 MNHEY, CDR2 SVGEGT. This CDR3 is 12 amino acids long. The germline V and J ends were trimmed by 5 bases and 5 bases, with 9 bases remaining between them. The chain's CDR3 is CASSEGETEAFF. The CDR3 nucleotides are TGTGCCAGCAGTGAAGGAGAAACTGAAGCTTTCTTT.